The 9 T cell receptor beta chains in this list originate from one sample, sequenced in a study of blood T cell repertoires in COVID-19. Using immunoSEQ multiplex PCR, the repertoire was profiled, and TCRdb retains in-frame clones only, with some absent. The profile shows tens of thousands of clones, approximately 76% of them singletons. Sequenced input: peripheral blood. The receptors were gathered from a man in his sixties or seventies with acute or convalescent COVID-19.

The chain links TRBV28 to TRBJ1-5, with 7 bases lining up with TRBD1. The CDR3 covers 15 residues. Trimming cost V 6 bases and J 7 bases; bases outside gene matches: 12. The germline V gene has CDR1 MDHEN and CDR2 SYDVKM. The CDR3, as DNA: TGTGCCAGCAGCCGACCGGACAGGTCAGGACAGCCCCAGCATTTT. It is translated as CASSRPDRSGQPQHF.

The chain couples TRBV7-3 to TRBJ2-7; 7 bases are a match to TRBD2. Germline V lookup: CDR1 SGHTA, CDR2 FQGTGA. J lost 6 bases, V lost 0 bases, and 5 bases had no gene match. The CDR3 loop spans 14 amino acids. CDR3 in DNA: TGTGCCAGCAGCTTAACCAGGGACTACGGCGAGCAGTACTTC. Residues: CASSLTRDYGEQYF. Full variable domain (remainder filled in from reference TRBV7-3 and TRBJ2-7): GAGVSQTPSNKVTEKGKYVELRCDPISGHTALYWYRQSLGQGPEFLIYFQGTGAADDSGLPNDRFFAVRPEGSVSTLKIQRTERGDSAVYLCASSLTRDYGEQYFGPGTRLTVT.

The chain couples TRBV27 to TRBJ2-1; 9 nucleotides line up with TRBD2. Trimming at V came to 0 bases and at J to 3 bases, leaving 6 bases not matched to a gene. The CDR3 is 17 residues long. In germline, CDR1 is MNHEY, CDR2 SMNVEV (reference sequence). DNA of the CDR3: TGTGCCAGCAGTTTATCTGGCGGGGGGGCCAGCTACAATGAGCAGTTCTTC. Protein product: CASSLSGGGASYNEQFF.

This clone turned up a few times. The CDR3 DNA follows: TGTGCCAGCATTTCAGCGGGAGCCCTTTTCGAGCAGTACTTC. It specifies CASISAGALFEQYF. The rearrangement links TRBV6-5 to TRBJ2-7; 8 positions agree with TRBD2. Trimming at V came to 7 bases and at J to 6 bases, leaving 11 bases not matched to a gene. This CDR3 comprises 14 residues. The V gene's germline CDR1 is MNHEY and CDR2 SVGAGI.

This clone was found a few times. This sequence joins TRBV7-2 and TRBJ2-5; 7 bases match TRBD2. Germline CDR1 reads SGHTA; CDR2 reads FQGNSA. The V gene end was trimmed by 5 bases and the J gene end by 5 bases; junction bases not matched to a gene: 14. The CDR3 runs 16 residues. In DNA form, the CDR3 reads TGTGCCAGCAGCCCTCCCCGACTAGCCGGGTCTGAGACCCAGTACTTC. It translates to CASSPPRLAGSETQYF.

The V gene is TRBV10-3, the J gene TRBJ1-3; 8 bases are shared with TRBD1. Germline V gives CDR1 ENHRY, CDR2 SYGVKD. The CDR3 extends over 16 amino acids. V dropped 6 bases and J dropped 0; count of bases not matched to a gene: 7. Here the CDR3 reads CAIRGGTGPSGNTIYF. The CDR3, as DNA: TGTGCCATCAGGGGGGGGACAGGCCCCTCTGGAAACACCATATATTTT.

Written as DNA, the CDR3 is TGTGCCAGCAACGATATGTCGTCAGAATCTAACTATGGCTACACCTTC. Amino acids: CASNDMSSESNYGYTF. This chain connects TRBV5-4 to TRBJ1-2, with D uncertain. This CDR3 is 16 amino acids long. Per germline, CDR1 SGHNT and CDR2 YYREEE (reference sequence). V gave up 6 bases and J gave up 0 bases, with 18 bases separating them.

As concerns this clone: Other DNA sequences of this sample code for an identical CDR3. The chain employs TRBV5-4 and TRBJ1-1; 9 bases line up with TRBD1. Germline V gene data show CDR1 as SGHNT and CDR2 as YYREEE (reference sequence). This CDR3 region has 17 residues. With V trimmed by 0 bases and J by 0 bases, 6 bases remained unmatched. The chain's CDR3 is CASSLEGQGAVNTEAFF. The DNA of the CDR3 is TGTGCCAGCAGCTTGGAGGGACAGGGAGCCGTGAACACTGAAGCTTTCTTT.

The CDR3, as DNA: TGTGCCTGGAAAGCAGGGTGGGATAATTCACCCCTCCACTTT. Its protein product is CAWKAGWDNSPLHF. J is TRBJ1-6 and V is TRBV30; a weak D match, TRBD1 (5 bases). Trimming shortened V by 4 bases and J by 5 bases, and 12 bases separated the two germline ends. Germline V gene sequence: CDR1 GTSNPN, CDR2 SVGIG (reference sequence). CDR3 length: 14 amino acids.